This entry is about one T cell receptor beta chain. These data come from a study of a mutant IDH1 vaccine in newly diagnosed glioma. Overall study context: Previous care, which was radiotherapy, temozolomide, or both, most often involved both.

TCRdb keeps only in-frame clones here, not all; method: immunoSEQ multiplex PCR. The sample yields about 92,000 clones, 80% seen once. The time point was: baseline, week 1 (first vaccination visit). Treatment: pre-vaccination baseline after standard-of-care therapy. Donors harbored newly found WHO grade 3 or 4 IDH1-mutant, ATRX-lost astrocytomas. Sequencing was performed on PBMCs, taken from a glioma patient treated with radiotherapy, temozolomide or both. The origin of this receptor is a man aged 35 to 55 with glioma.

CDR3 residues: CASSLAASGTYEQYF. CDR3 in DNA: TGTGCCAGCAGCTTGGCTGCTAGCGGGACCTACGAGCAGTACTTC. The V and J genes are TRBV5-4 and TRBJ2-7, with 9 bases identical to TRBD2. The CDR3 covers 15 residues. Losses at the gene ends were 0 bases for V and 2 bases for J; bases not matched to a gene: 3. CDR1 SGHNT and CDR2 YYREEE come from the germline V gene (reference sequence).